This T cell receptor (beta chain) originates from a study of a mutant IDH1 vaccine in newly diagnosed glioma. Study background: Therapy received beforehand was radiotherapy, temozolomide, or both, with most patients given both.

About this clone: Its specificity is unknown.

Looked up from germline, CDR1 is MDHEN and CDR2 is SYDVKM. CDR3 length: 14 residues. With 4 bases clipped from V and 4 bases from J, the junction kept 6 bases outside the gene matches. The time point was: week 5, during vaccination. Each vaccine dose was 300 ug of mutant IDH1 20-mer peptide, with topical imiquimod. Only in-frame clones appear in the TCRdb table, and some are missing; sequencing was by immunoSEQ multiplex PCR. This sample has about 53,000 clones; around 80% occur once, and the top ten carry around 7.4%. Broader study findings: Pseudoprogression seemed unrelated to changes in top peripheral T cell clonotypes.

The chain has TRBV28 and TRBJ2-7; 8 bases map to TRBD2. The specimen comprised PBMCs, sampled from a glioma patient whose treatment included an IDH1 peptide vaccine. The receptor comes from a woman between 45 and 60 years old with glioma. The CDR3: CASSSPGGAYEQYF. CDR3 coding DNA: TGTGCCAGCAGTTCCCCGGGGGGGGCGTACGAGCAGTACTTC.